Following are 30 T cell receptor beta chains from one sample sequenced in a study of T cells in Graves' hyperthyroidism and ophthalmopathy. RNA transcripts yielded amplified TCR beta CDR3 regions. Carried out on the TCR CDR3, a first-round RT-PCR used the HTBI primer set. MiXCR was run by TCRdb on the multiplex PCR reads, yielding one entry per CDR3 protein. Among 600,000 to 700,000 distinct CDR3 sequences, over 12% were seen once, and the ten largest hold over 3.5%. Sequences were obtained from blood. Receptors originate from a woman in her thirties or forties with Graves' ophthalmopathy.

This clonotype was counted many times. The chain joins TRBV20-1 to TRBJ1-1; D is ambiguous. The germline CDR1 and CDR2 sequences are DFQATT and SNEGSKA (reference sequence). Trimming shortened V by 3 bases and J by 0 bases, and 11 bases separated the two germline ends. CDR3 length: 14 amino acids. The CDR3 protein is CSARNVPVNTEAFF. For the CDR3, the DNA is TGCAGTGCTAGGAACGTACCGGTGAACACTGAAGCTTTCTTT.

This clonotype was seen many times. The V gene is TRBV6-2 or TRBV6-3, the J gene TRBJ2-3, with TRBD1 matching over 7 bases. The CDR3 spans 13 residues. Germline values: CDR1 MNHEY, CDR2 SVGEGT. Losses at the gene ends were 3 bases for V and 8 bases for J; bases not matched to a gene: 5. This CDR3 reads CASSYGPGGTQYF. DNA for the CDR3: TGTGCCAGCAGTTATGGCCCAGGGGGTACGCAGTATTTT.

This clonotype was seen repeatedly, ten times or more. This rearrangement joins TRBV7-9 to TRBJ1-1; a possible D gene is TRBD1 (5 bases). V shed 1 base and J shed 1 base, with 10 bases lying between them. The CDR3 has 15 amino acids. CDR1 and CDR2 (germline): SEHNR, FQNEAQ (reference sequence). The CDR3 region is CASSLGGARNTEAFF. CDR3 DNA: TGTGCCAGCAGCTTAGGAGGGGCGCGGAACACTGAAGCTTTCTTT.

This clonotype was observed many times. The chain links TRBV11-1 to TRBJ1-1; TRBD1 aligns across 8 bases. The J segment lost 3 bases and the V segment lost 5 bases, leaving 5 bases of the junction unmatched. Germline assignment: CDR1 SGHAT and CDR2 FQDESV (reference sequence). CDR3 length: 14 amino acids. The DNA for the CDR3 is TGTGCCAGCAGCACGAGGACAGGGTACACTGAAGCTTTCTTT. It specifies CASSTRTGYTEAFF.

This clonotype occurred many times. The chain uses TRBV12-3 or TRBV12-4 and TRBJ1-1; D is possibly TRBD1 (5 bases). The length of the CDR3 is 13 residues. Trimming took 6 bases from V and 3 from J, leaving 11 bases between them. CDR3 nucleotide sequence: TGTGCCAGCAGCCTAGACAGCTACACTGAAGCTTTCTTT. Its translation is CASSLDSYTEAFF.

This clonotype was detected ten times or more. The rearrangement joins TRBV29-1 to TRBJ1-1; unclear D gene. Germline V gene sequence: CDR1 SQVTM, CDR2 ANQGSEA. The CDR3 consists of 10 residues. Trimming stripped 3 bases from V and 11 bases from J, with 10 bases between. The CDR3 nucleotides are TGCAGCGTTGATCATCGGTCGGCTTTCTTT. Amino acids: CSVDHRSAFF.

CDR3 amino acids: CASSHKSGENTGELFF. CDR3 nucleotides: TGCGCCAGCAGCCATAAGTCCGGAGAGAACACCGGGGAGCTGTTTTTT. The rearrangement joins TRBV4-1 to TRBJ2-2; D ambiguous. The CDR3 is 16 amino acids. V was cut by 3 bases and J by 1 base, with 12 bases left in between. Germline assignment: CDR1 MGHRA and CDR2 YSYEKL.

This clonotype was detected many times. V is TRBV12-3 or TRBV12-4 and J is TRBJ2-7; D is possibly TRBD2 (6 bases). This CDR3 contains 14 residues. V gave up 5 bases and J gave up 6 bases, with 17 bases separating them. The CDR3 loop reads CASSAGYSGVEQYF. CDR3 DNA: TGTGCCAGCAGTGCGGGATATTCCGGCGTCGAGCAGTACTTC.

This clonotype was detected ten times or more. The rearrangement joins TRBV20-1 to TRBJ2-7; D is unclear. The CDR3 totals 14 residues. Trimming stripped 6 bases from V and 4 bases from J, with 19 bases between. The V gene's germline CDR1 is DFQATT and CDR2 SNEGSKA (reference sequence). CDR3 nucleotide sequence: TGCAGTGCCACCACGGTTAGATACGGGTACGAGCAGTACTTC. It codes for CSATTVRYGYEQYF.

This clonotype has ten or more counts. The V call is TRBV28, the J call TRBJ2-7; 7 bases agree with TRBD1. CDR1 is MDHEN and CDR2 is SYDVKM in the germline V gene. J was trimmed by 0 bases and V by 5 bases; bases with no gene match: 7. This CDR3 comprises 15 residues. CDR3 nucleotide sequence: TGTGCCAGCAGTACACAGGGGACAAGCTCCTACGAGCAGTACTTC. This gives the protein CASSTQGTSSYEQYF. Filled out from reference TRBV28 and TRBJ2-7, the complete variable domain reads DVKVTQSSRYLVKRTGEKVFLECVQDMDHENMFWYRQDPGLGLRLIYFSYDVKMKEKGDIPEGYSVSREKKERFSLILESASTNQTSMYLCASSTQGTSSYEQYFGPGTRLTVT.

This clonotype was recorded a few times. The chain joins TRBV7-9 to TRBJ1-2; D is uncertain. V was trimmed by 5 bases and J by 7 bases, leaving 20 bases between them. The germline gives CDR1 SEHNR, CDR2 FQNEAQ (reference sequence). The CDR3 runs to 15 residues. In DNA, the CDR3 is TGTGCCAGCAGCCCACCCTCAGCGGGCAGTGGTGGCTACACCTTC. Its protein product is CASSPPSAGSGGYTF.

The sample holds many counts of this clonotype. The rearrangement joins TRBV19 to TRBJ1-2; D is uncertain. The CDR3 runs 13 residues. The V and J ends lost 9 bases and 4 bases respectively, with 15 bases between them. Germline V gene lookup returns CDR1 LNHDA and CDR2 SQIVND (reference sequence). In nucleotides, the CDR3 is TGTGCCAGCACCGAGCGTGCGAGCTATGGCTACACCTTC. Amino acid sequence: CASTERASYGYTF.

This clonotype was counted at least ten times. The V and J genes are TRBV7-2 and TRBJ2-2; the D is unclear. Germline-derived CDR1 and CDR2 are SGHTA and FQGNSA. The CDR3 is 12 amino acids. Trimming took 7 bases from V and 3 from J, leaving 6 bases between them. CDR3 region: CASIEYTGELFF. The CDR3 coding sequence is TGTGCCAGCATCGAGTACACCGGGGAGCTGTTTTTT. The whole variable domain, filled in from reference TRBV7-2 and TRBJ2-2, reads GAGVSQSPSNKVTEKGKDVELRCDPISGHTALYWYRQSLGQGLEFLIYFQGNSAPDKSGLPSDRFSAERTGGSVSTLTIQRTQQEDSAVYLCASIEYTGELFFGEGSRLTVL.

The table lists this clonotype with many counts. The chain joins TRBV12-3 or TRBV12-4 to TRBJ2-7; D assignment may be TRBD1 or TRBD2 (5 bases each). V was clipped by 8 bases and J by 2 bases, with 19 bases between them. This CDR3 has 15 amino acids. CDR3 DNA: TGTGCCAGCTCTAGAGAGGGGCAGGGTCCCTACGAGCAGTACTTC. It yields the protein CASSREGQGPYEQYF.

J is TRBJ2-3 and V is TRBV12-3 or TRBV12-4; TRBD1 agrees at 7 bases. The length of the CDR3 is 16 residues. V gave up 2 bases and J gave up 3 bases; unmatched junction bases: 8. The chain's CDR3 is CASSLNRGSITDTQYF. CDR3 DNA sequence: TGTGCCAGCAGTTTAAACAGGGGCTCAATAACAGATACGCAGTATTTT.

This clonotype was detected ten times or more. The chain combines TRBV6-5 with TRBJ2-7; D unclear. CDR1 is MNHEY and CDR2 is SVGAGI in the germline V gene. V lost 2 bases and J 1 base, leaving 6 bases between the germline ends. This CDR3 has 13 amino acids. CDR3 nucleotide sequence: TGTGCCAGCAGTTACCGCCGGTCCTACGAGCAGTACTTC. Its translation: CASSYRRSYEQYF.

This clonotype was found many times. This rearrangement joins TRBV28 to TRBJ1-1, with 7 bases lining up with TRBD1. Germline CDR1 is MDHEN and CDR2 is SYDVKM. Germline trimming cut 2 bases from V and 3 bases from J; bases unmatched to any gene: 6. This CDR3 is 15 amino acids long. For the CDR3, the DNA is TGTGCCAGCAGTTTACCAAAAGGGGGCTACACTGAAGCTTTCTTT. Its translation is CASSLPKGGYTEAFF.

This clonotype was observed many times. The chain links TRBV6-1 to TRBJ2-5; possible D gene TRBD2, 6 bases. V lost 6 bases and J 4 bases, leaving 6 bases between the germline ends. Germline V gives CDR1 MNHNS, CDR2 SASEGT. CDR3 length equals 11 residues. The chain's CDR3 is CASRGGETQYF. CDR3 in DNA: TGTGCCAGCAGGGGGGGAGAGACCCAGTACTTC.

This sequence joins TRBV30 and TRBJ2-5; 8 bases align to TRBD1. Germline-derived CDR1 and CDR2 are GTSNPN and SVGIG (reference sequence). CDR3 length: 17 amino acids. With 2 bases clipped from V and 4 bases from J, the junction kept 15 bases outside the gene matches. The CDR3 bases are TGTGCCTGGAGTTCGACGACAGGGGCGTCGTATACAGAGACCCAGTACTTC. Translation gives CAWSSTTGASYTETQYF.

This clonotype was picked up many times. The chain has TRBV27 and TRBJ2-7; 9 bases line up with TRBD2. V lost 3 bases, J lost 2 bases, and 2 bases stayed unmatched. Germline CDR1 MNHEY, CDR2 SMNVEV (reference sequence). The CDR3 extends over 14 amino acids. CDR3 DNA sequence: TGTGCCAGCAGTTTGAGCGGGGGGCCCTACGAGCAGTACTTC. Translation: CASSLSGGPYEQYF.

The chain recombines TRBV6-5 with TRBJ1-2; D uncertain. Deletions cut 0 bases from V and 8 bases from J, with 13 bases between. This CDR3 contains 14 residues. Germline CDR1 and CDR2: MNHEY and SVGAGI. CDR3 DNA: TGTGCCAGCAGTTACTCATCCGGTCCGGAGGGCTACACCTTC. Its protein is CASSYSSGPEGYTF.

Regarding this clonotype: A junction boundary mismatches the germline segment, possibly from a read error. The V and J genes are TRBV18 and TRBJ1-5, with TRBD1 matching over 11 bases. This CDR3 has 20 residues. Germline CDR1 is KGHSH and CDR2 is LQKENI. The chain's CDR3 is CAGSLLPGTGGAYSNQPQHF. The CDR3 DNA reads as TGTGCCGGCTCATTACTCCCCGGGACAGGGGGGGCCTATAGCAATCAGCCCCAGCATTTT.

In this sample, this clonotype turned up many times. The chain links TRBV12-3 or TRBV12-4 to TRBJ2-5; 9 positions match TRBD1. CDR3 length: 14 residues. After removal of 6 bases from V and 6 bases from J, the junction contained 8 bases not matched to a gene. CDR3 sequence (DNA): TGTGCCAGCAGGGGGACAGGGTCATGGAAGACCCAGTACTTC. It is translated as CASRGTGSWKTQYF.

This clonotype has just a few counts. Being one base from a much bigger clone, this may be a read error. The rearrangement joins TRBV29-1 to TRBJ1-1; no reliable D call. This CDR3 comprises 12 residues. Germline CDR1 is SQVTM and CDR2 is ANQGSEA. V was shortened by 5 bases and J by 1 base, with 8 bases between the two germline ends. The CDR3 DNA is TGCAGCGTTTATGGCGGGAACACTGAAGCTTTCTTT. This codes for CSVYGGNTEAFF.

The genes are TRBV28 and TRBJ2-4; 13 positions agree with TRBD2. The CDR3 runs to 20 residues. From germline, CDR1 is MDHEN and CDR2 SYDVKM. J gave up 4 bases and V 5 bases, and 17 bases lay outside the gene matches. Here the CDR3 DNA reads TGTGCCAGCAGTCCCTATCGGCCGGGACTAGCGGGGAACCTAAAAAACATTCAGTACTTC. Translation: CASSPYRPGLAGNLKNIQYF.

This clonotype was counted only a few times. The gene calls are TRBV20-1 and TRBJ2-5, with 8 bases that match TRBD2. J lost 3 bases, V lost 6 bases, and 6 bases had no gene match. The CDR3 contains 13 residues. Germline assignment: CDR1 DFQATT and CDR2 SNEGSKA (reference sequence). The CDR3 spells CSAGSGSKETQYF. The CDR3 DNA sequence: TGCAGTGCGGGAAGCGGGAGTAAAGAGACCCAGTACTTC.

This clonotype showed up many times. The V and J genes are TRBV20-1 and TRBJ1-1; perhaps TRBD1 as D (5 bases). This CDR3 has 14 residues. CDR1 is DFQATT and CDR2 is SNEGSKA in the germline V gene (reference sequence). The V and J ends lost 6 bases and 3 bases respectively, with 17 bases between them. The CDR3 nucleotides are TGCAGTGCCTCCGGGACTTTTCTGGACACTGAAGCTTTCTTT. Encoded protein: CSASGTFLDTEAFF.

This clonotype has ten or more counts. The chain recombines TRBV6-1 with TRBJ2-7; a possible D gene is TRBD1 (6 bases). Per germline, CDR1 MNHNS and CDR2 SASEGT. Trimming took 7 bases from V and 6 from J, leaving 22 bases between them. This CDR3 region has 15 residues. The CDR3 reads CASTTHGTRPPEQYF. As DNA, the CDR3 is TGTGCCAGCACTACCCACGGGACAAGGCCCCCCGAGCAGTACTTC.

The sample holds a few counts of this clonotype. The chain recombines TRBV7-3 with TRBJ2-2; D is uncertain. Trimming removed 0 bases from V and 6 bases from J, with 8 bases in between. Germline V lookup: CDR1 SGHTA, CDR2 FQGTGA. This CDR3 spans 14 amino acids. Here the CDR3 DNA reads TGTGCCAGCAGCTTAACTTCTCGTTCCGGGGAGCTGTTTTTT. It translates to CASSLTSRSGELFF.

This clonotype was counted many times. This chain connects TRBV30 to TRBJ1-5; the match to TRBD1 covers 7 bases. The length of the CDR3 is 13 residues. V dropped 0 bases and J dropped 7; count of bases not matched to a gene: 3. Germline CDR1 is GTSNPN and CDR2 is SVGIG (reference sequence). This CDR3 is CAWSVQGRQPQHF. The CDR3 DNA follows: TGTGCCTGGAGTGTACAGGGGAGACAGCCCCAGCATTTT.